These T cell receptor beta chains were read from a single sample in a study of T cell responses to AZD1222 COVID-19 vaccine. The method was immunoSEQ multiplex PCR; TCRdb's version includes in-frame clones alone and lacks a portion of them. Of 160,000 or so clones in the sample, about 92% were seen once. Here the sequenced sample was peripheral blood, taken on day 0 of MenACWY control vaccination. The receptors were sampled from an adult in good health. CDR3s include the opening cysteine and the closing phenylalanine or tryptophan.

CDR3 protein	V gene	J gene
CATIRTYTGELFF	TRBV19	TRBJ2-2
CASSSGTGASQPQHF	TRBV18	TRBJ1-5
CASSLGGNAEAFF	TRBV7-2	TRBJ1-1
CASSVDGGLNTQYF	TRBV9	TRBJ2-3
CASARDSNQPQHF	TRBV2	TRBJ1-5
CASSLERVMGQETQYF	TRBV7-7	TRBJ2-5
CASTGQTSNTGELFF	TRBV19	TRBJ2-2
CASSPLGPRPTGELFF	TRBV18	TRBJ2-2
CASSYGAASGTDTQYF	TRBV6-5	TRBJ2-3
CASRTSAYNEQFF	TRBV6-5	TRBJ2-1